The following is a T cell receptor beta chain sequence with its context. The repertoire was sequenced with immunoSEQ multiplex PCR; TCRdb's copy has only in-frame clones and lacks some. The sample has 20,000 to 30,000 clones, 65% to 85% seen once; the top ten hold around 32%. Time point described: blood 2 weeks post-SBRT. Noted treatment: 15 Gy SBRT to primary tumor, nephrectomy 4 weeks later. These data come from a study of radiation and T cells in renal cell carcinoma. Germline values: CDR1 KGHSH, CDR2 LQKENI. This CDR3 is built from 14 residues. Trimming cost V 2 bases and J 4 bases, with 11 bases left between them.

This rearrangement joins TRBV18 to TRBJ1-2; D might be TRBD1 (5 bases). This receptor was identified in a man between 60 and 75 years old with renal cell carcinoma. The starting material was blood, obtained from a patient whose treatment included radiotherapy and nephrectomy. The CDR3 DNA sequence: TGTGCCAGCTCACCAGACGGGACTTCCTATGGCTACACCTTC. This gives the protein CASSPDGTSYGYTF.